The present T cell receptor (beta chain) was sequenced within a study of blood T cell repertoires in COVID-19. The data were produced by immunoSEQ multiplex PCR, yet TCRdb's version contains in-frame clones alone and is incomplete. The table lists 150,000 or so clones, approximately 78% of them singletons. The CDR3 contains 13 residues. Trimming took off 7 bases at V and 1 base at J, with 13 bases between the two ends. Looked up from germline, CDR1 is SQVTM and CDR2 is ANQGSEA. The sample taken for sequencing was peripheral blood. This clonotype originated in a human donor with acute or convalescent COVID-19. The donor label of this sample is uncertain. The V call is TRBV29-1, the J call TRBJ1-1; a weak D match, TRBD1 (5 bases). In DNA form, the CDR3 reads TGCAGCGGGGCGGGGCCGGGGAACACTGAAGCTTTCTTT. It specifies CSGAGPGNTEAFF.